These 6 T cell receptor beta chains originate from one sample sequenced in a study of tumor-infiltrating lymphocytes in primary liver carcinoma. The study extracted blood RNA from unsorted whole blood and also extracted germline DNA. Making TCR beta cDNA involved roughly 500 ng total RNA and a constant-region primer. It was through three nested multiplex PCR rounds of slightly modified ARM-PCR that TCR beta libraries arose. Both of the initial two PCR rounds ran for around 10 cycles and employed TRBV1-TRBV30 forward primers alongside a C-beta reverse primer. TCRdb re-called the multiplex PCR reads through MiXCR, storing one row per CDR3 protein. The data contain approximately 300,000 distinct CDR3 sequences, roughly 60% of them singletons. Material for sequencing was peripheral blood. All receptors derive from a man aged 35 to 55 with primary liver carcinoma and hepatitis B virus infection.

Note on this clonotype: An end of the junction does not agree with germline; a read error may underlie this. The chain uses TRBV12-3 or TRBV12-4 and TRBJ2-1, with 11 bases that match TRBD2. The CDR3 spans 15 residues. The CDR3 sequence is CASSLLAGVHNEQLF. The CDR3 DNA reads as TGTGCCAGCAGTCTACTAGCGGGAGTCCACAATGAGCAGCTCTTC.

This sequence joins TRBV6-2 or TRBV6-3 and TRBJ2-1; D possibly corresponds to TRBD2 (5 bases). The V end was cut by 6 bases, the J end by 8 bases, with 20 bases between. CDR1 MNHEY and CDR2 SVGEGT come from the germline V gene. The CDR3 totals 15 residues. CDR3 nucleotide sequence: TGTGCCAGCAGCCTGAGGACCAGCGGAAGTCATGAGCAGTTCTTC. It is translated as CASSLRTSGSHEQFF.

Note on this clonotype: The junction differs from germline at one of its ends, possibly a read error. The chain recombines TRBV4-3 with TRBJ2-1; tentatively, D is TRBD2 (5 bases). CDR1 LGHNA and CDR2 YSLEER come from the germline V gene. This CDR3 is built from 14 residues. The CDR3 DNA reads as TGCGCCGGCAGCCAAGAGCTGGGGAGCGTTGAGCAGTTCTTC. Translation: CAGSQELGSVEQFF.

This clonotype was found many times. The rearrangement uses TRBV4-2 and TRBJ2-1; 9 positions match TRBD1. Trimming at V came to 4 bases and at J to 7 bases, leaving 8 bases not matched to a gene. From germline, CDR1 is LGHNA and CDR2 YNFKEQ. The CDR3 has 15 amino acids. CDR3: CASSRRRDRVNEQFF. As DNA, the CDR3 is TGTGCCAGCAGCCGAAGACGGGACAGGGTAAATGAGCAGTTCTTC.

This clonotype has ten or more counts. The CDR3 nucleotides are TGTGCCAGCACCAAAAACAGGGGGCTCCAGGAAGAGACCCAGTACTTC. It codes for CASTKNRGLQEETQYF. The chain has TRBV7-8 and TRBJ2-5; 9 positions agree with TRBD1. The V and J ends lost 7 bases and 3 bases, in that order; junction bases with no gene match: 12. This CDR3 region has 16 residues. Germline V gene sequence: CDR1 SGHVS, CDR2 FQNEAQ.

About this clonotype: In this CDR3 the conserved last residue, phenylalanine or tryptophan, is missing, so a read error is likely. The chain recombines TRBV4-2 with TRBJ2-7; possible D gene TRBD1, 5 bases. Between the trimmed V and J ends, which lost 1 base and 5 bases, there was a span of 15 bases. The CDR3 contains 15 residues. The germline V gene has CDR1 LGHNA and CDR2 YNFKEQ. The CDR3 sequence: CASSQASRVFNEQYS. The CDR3 region has the DNA TGTGCCAGCAGCCAAGCGAGCAGGGTTTTTAACGAGCAGTACTCC.